Listed below are T cell receptor beta chains from one sample, sequenced in a study of identical twins. TCRdb passed the 5' RACE reads through MiXCR, listing each CDR3 protein once. The table has roughly 720,000 distinct CDR3 sequences, about 20% seen once. These records were also assigned to another study, of T cells expressing NK-cell markers.

Sequencing input: PBMCs. The origin of the receptors is a woman between 18 and 29 years old in good health. The CDR3 runs from the conserved cysteine through the conserved F or W. The D gene is left open where the match is weak. Clone size appears in some rows only: once, few, many, or a class for an expanded clone.

v_gene,abundance,d_gene,j_gene,CDR3aa,CDR3nt
TRBV9,.,.,TRBJ1-2,CASSAPGREGGGYTF,TGTGCCAGCAGCGCCCCGGGGCGGGAAGGGGGTGGCTACACCTTC
TRBV15,.,.,TRBJ2-3,CATSWDWTSTDTQYF,TGTGCCACCAGCTGGGACTGGACTAGCACAGATACGCAGTATTTT
TRBV3-1,.,.,TRBJ2-5,CASSQVGQGKETQYF,TGTGCCAGCAGCCAAGTAGGACAAGGGAAAGAGACCCAGTACTTC
TRBV29-1,few,.,TRBJ2-3,CSVERGEEDTQYF,TGCAGCGTTGAACGAGGGGAGGAGGATACGCAGTATTTT
TRBV10-1,once,.,TRBJ2-1,CASSDNGRDHEQFF,TGCGCCAGCAGTGATAACGGCCGGGATCATGAGCAGTTCTTC
TRBV29-1,.,.,TRBJ2-1,CSVGQGNLVDEQFF,TGCAGCGTTGGCCAGGGAAATTTGGTTGATGAGCAGTTCTTC
TRBV6-1,.,.,TRBJ1-5,CASNFQGGDNQPQHF,TGTGCCAGCAACTTTCAGGGAGGCGACAATCAGCCCCAGCATTTT
TRBV12-3/TRBV12-4,few,TRBD2,TRBJ2-3,CASRTRQGTCGGPGDTQYF,TGTGCCAGCAGGACCCGCCAGGGGACCTGCGGGGGGCCAGGAGATACGCAGTATTTT
TRBV20-1,.,.,TRBJ1-4,CSASHPSEKLFF,TGCAGTGCTAGTCACCCCAGCGAAAAACTGTTTTTT
TRBV20-1,.,.,TRBJ2-7,CSAKGPTLGEQYF,TGCAGTGCGAAGGGTCCCACTTTGGGCGAGCAGTACTTC
TRBV3-1,few,TRBD2,TRBJ2-1,CASSPDLAGGYNEQFF,TGTGCCAGCAGCCCTGATCTAGCGGGGGGGTACAATGAGCAGTTCTTC
TRBV11-2,.,TRBD2,TRBJ2-1,CASSPRTSGRPESSYNEQFF,TGTGCCAGCAGCCCACGGACTAGCGGCCGACCAGAGAGCTCCTACAATGAGCAGTTCTTC
TRBV2,.,TRBD1,TRBJ1-6,CASSGQGYNSPLHF,TGTGCCAGCAGCGGACAGGGTTATAATTCACCCCTCCACTTT
TRBV6-5,few,.,TRBJ1-5,CASSSVLEQPQHF,TGTGCCAGCAGTTCTGTTTTAGAACAGCCCCAGCATTTT
TRBV30,.,TRBD2,TRBJ2-1,CAWSDGLAPYNEQFF,TGTGCCTGGAGTGACGGACTAGCGCCGTACAATGAGCAGTTCTTC
TRBV20-1,few,.,TRBJ1-1,CSAKDNLNTEAFF,TGCAGTGCTAAAGACAACCTGAACACTGAAGCTTTCTTT
TRBV15,.,.,TRBJ2-7,CATSRDPGSEQYF,TGTGCCACCAGCAGGGACCCGGGTAGCGAGCAGTACTTC
TRBV9,.,TRBD2,TRBJ2-7,CASSPQLAGDEQYF,TGTGCCAGCAGCCCCCAACTAGCGGGAGACGAGCAGTACTTC
TRBV30,many,.,TRBJ2-7,CAWSLSLMSDEQYF,TGTGCCTGGAGTCTTTCCCTCATGTCCGACGAGCAGTACTTC
TRBV7-2,many,TRBD1,TRBJ1-1,CASSLGGQNFPNTEAFF,TGTGCCAGCAGCTTAGGGGGACAGAACTTTCCGAACACTGAAGCTTTCTTT
TRBV29-1,.,.,TRBJ2-7,CSVDEAGTTYEQYF,TGCAGCGTTGATGAGGCGGGAACCACCTACGAGCAGTACTTC
TRBV5-1,few,.,TRBJ1-1,CASSLEGGYANTEAFF,TGCGCCAGCAGCTTGGAGGGGGGATATGCGAACACTGAAGCTTTCTTT
TRBV13,few,.,TRBJ2-3,CASSPKTLAWDRGTQYF,TGTGCCAGCAGCCCAAAAACCCTAGCGTGGGACCGAGGCACGCAGTATTTT
TRBV7-9,.,.,TRBJ2-1,CASSMKQGSEYNEQFF,TGTGCCAGCAGTATGAAACAGGGCTCCGAGTACAATGAGCAGTTCTTC
TRBV7-9,once,.,TRBJ2-7,CASSLERFEQYF,TGTGCCAGCAGCTTAGAAAGGTTCGAGCAGTACTTC
TRBV18,few,.,TRBJ2-7,CASFPDLQQPEQYF,TGTGCCAGCTTCCCCGACCTACAGCAACCCGAGCAGTACTTC
TRBV7-9,few,.,TRBJ2-1,CALQIYNEQFF,TGTGCCCTACAGATTTACAATGAGCAGTTCTTC
TRBV27,.,TRBD2,TRBJ2-7,CASSLLGLAGPTGYEQYF,TGTGCCAGCAGTTTATTGGGACTAGCGGGACCGACTGGTTACGAGCAGTACTTC
TRBV12-3/TRBV12-4,.,.,TRBJ1-1,CASTKTANTEAFF,TGTGCCAGCACCAAGACCGCGAACACTGAAGCTTTCTTT
TRBV7-9,.,.,TRBJ2-5,CASFSEEIQETQYF,TGTGCCAGCTTCTCAGAAGAGATTCAAGAGACCCAGTACTTC
TRBV5-1,once,.,TRBJ2-1,CASSDNLGGNEQFF,TGCGCCAGCAGCGATAACCTAGGGGGCAATGAGCAGTTCTTC
TRBV20-1,.,.,TRBJ2-1,CSARENTWGEQFF,TGCAGTGCTAGAGAGAACACATGGGGTGAGCAGTTCTTC
TRBV6-5,.,TRBD2,TRBJ2-3,CASSYPAGGGTDTQYF,TGTGCCAGCAGTTACCCGGCGGGAGGGGGCACAGATACGCAGTATTTT
TRBV5-1,.,TRBD2,TRBJ2-2,CASSLLASGDTGELFF,TGCGCCAGCAGCTTGCTCGCTAGCGGAGACACCGGGGAGCTGTTTTTT
TRBV20-1,.,TRBD2,TRBJ2-1,CSAFDPGLGGNEQFF,TGCAGTGCGTTCGATCCGGGACTAGGAGGAAATGAGCAGTTCTTC
TRBV28,.,.,TRBJ2-7,CASSKPGDPSYEQYF,TGTGCCAGCAGTAAACCAGGCGACCCTTCCTACGAGCAGTACTTC
TRBV20-1,.,.,TRBJ1-3,CSAVRSSGNTIYF,TGCAGTGCTGTAAGGAGCTCTGGAAACACCATATATTTT
TRBV5-1,.,.,TRBJ2-3,CASSPVVLLSTDTQYF,TGCGCCAGCAGCCCCGTCGTCCTTCTAAGCACAGATACGCAGTATTTT
TRBV18,.,.,TRBJ2-1,CASSPPVLTEYNEQFF,TGTGCCAGCTCACCACCGGTTCTTACAGAATACAATGAGCAGTTCTTC
TRBV18,.,.,TRBJ1-6,CASSPRVNSPLHF,TGTGCCAGCTCACCACGAGTTAATTCACCCCTCCACTTT
TRBV29-1,few,TRBD2,TRBJ2-1,CSGRGTSVNNEQFF,TGCAGCGGAAGGGGGACTAGCGTTAACAATGAGCAGTTCTTC
TRBV6-1,.,.,TRBJ1-1,CASMEMGATEAFF,TGTGCCAGCATGGAGATGGGTGCCACTGAAGCTTTCTTT
TRBV20-1,.,.,TRBJ1-1,CSAEGHAATEAFF,TGCAGTGCGGAGGGACACGCGGCGACTGAAGCTTTCTTT
TRBV7-9,few,.,TRBJ2-3,CASSLGTVGSGDTQYF,TGTGCCAGCAGCTTAGGGACAGTGGGCTCCGGAGATACGCAGTATTTT
TRBV3-1,.,TRBD2,TRBJ2-1,CASSQDAGGSYNEQFF,TGTGCCAGCAGCCAAGATGCGGGGGGCTCCTACAATGAGCAGTTCTTC
TRBV4-3,few,TRBD2,TRBJ2-1,CASSHNRRTSGFNEQFF,TGCGCCAGCAGCCATAATCGGAGGACTAGCGGCTTCAATGAGCAGTTCTTC
TRBV7-2,.,.,TRBJ2-5,CASSFATGETQYF,TGTGCCAGCAGCTTCGCTACGGGGGAGACCCAGTACTTC
TRBV6-6,once,.,TRBJ1-2,CASSYRDSGGYTF,TGTGCCAGCAGTTACCGAGACAGCGGTGGCTACACCTTC
TRBV12-3/TRBV12-4,.,.,TRBJ2-5,CASSEGVPAGTQYF,TGTGCCAGCAGCGAAGGGGTACCAGCTGGCACCCAGTACTTC
TRBV2,few,.,TRBJ2-6,CASSGRSPGANVLTF,TGTGCCAGCAGTGGTCGTAGTCCTGGGGCCAACGTCCTGACTTTC